The rows below give T cell receptor beta chains drawn from one sample of a study of blood T cell repertoires in COVID-19. Assay used: immunoSEQ multiplex PCR; TCRdb lists only in-frame clones, some missing. The repertoire holds 360,000 or so clones, less than 90% seen once, with 3% in the top ten. The sequencing sample was made of PBMCs or T cells enriched from blood (not recorded which). All receptors come from a woman aged 30 to 39 who had recovered from COVID-19. Both conserved end residues are part of each CDR3. Each record gives: V gene, D gene, clone size, J gene, CDR3 DNA, CDR3 protein. A D gene is named only where the DNA matches it firmly. For some rows the clone size is stated as once, few or many, or as a class when expanded; others skip it.

TRBV19	TRBD1	-	TRBJ1-2	TGTGCCAGTAGCGAACAGGGGGCGAACTATGGCTACACCTTC	CASSEQGANYGYTF
TRBV7-2	-	-	TRBJ1-5	TGTGCCAGCAGCTCCGGGGGGCGACAGCCCCAGCATTTT	CASSSGGRQPQHF
TRBV29-1	-	-	TRBJ2-3	TGCAGCGTTGACAGGGGGGTAGGCACAGATACGCAGTATTTT	CSVDRGVGTDTQYF
TRBV19	TRBD1	once	TRBJ2-7	TGTGCCAGTAGTAGGAGAGACAGGGGCTACGAGCAGTACTTC	CASSRRDRGYEQYF
TRBV29-1	-	-	TRBJ2-7	TGCAGCGTTCATATACAGGGTGACTACGAGCAGTACTTC	CSVHIQGDYEQYF
TRBV5-4	TRBD2	-	TRBJ2-7	TGTGCCAGCAGCTTGGGGGGACTAGCGGTCTACGAGCAGTACTTC	CASSLGGLAVYEQYF
TRBV19	-	-	TRBJ1-2	TGTGCCAGTAGTATAGTGCGGGCCCTGGATGGCTACACCTTC	CASSIVRALDGYTF
TRBV2	TRBD1	-	TRBJ2-7	TGTGCCAGCAGATCGGACAGGGAATACGAGCAGTACTTC	CASRSDREYEQYF
TRBV10-3	TRBD2	-	TRBJ2-7	TGTGCCATCAGTGAGGGGGGGGAAGTCTACGAGCAGTACTTC	CAISEGGEVYEQYF
TRBV27	-	-	TRBJ1-6	TGTGCCAGCAGTTATGGGACAATAAATTCACCCCTCCACTTT	CASSYGTINSPLHF
TRBV7-9	-	-	TRBJ1-4	TGTGCCAGCAGCACCCAGACGGGAGCAACTAATGAAAAACTGTTTTTT	CASSTQTGATNEKLFF
TRBV4-1	-	-	TRBJ2-7	TGCGCCAGCAGCCAAGATTCCGGGTTGGGCTACGAGCAGTACTTC	CASSQDSGLGYEQYF
TRBV4-2	TRBD1	-	TRBJ2-2	TGTGCCAGCAGCCAACGGACAGGGGAGACCGGGGAGCTGTTTTTT	CASSQRTGETGELFF
TRBV2	TRBD2	-	TRBJ2-5	TGTGCCAGCAGGTTGGAACTAGCGGGAGGTGGGGAGACCCAGTACTTC	CASRLELAGGGETQYF
TRBV6-5	TRBD1	-	TRBJ1-1	TGTGCCAGCAGTTGGACAGGGGGCAACACTGAAGCTTTCTTT	CASSWTGGNTEAFF
TRBV18	TRBD1	-	TRBJ1-6	TGTGCCAGCTCACTTACCGGGACAGGGGATAATTCACCCCTCCACTTT	CASSLTGTGDNSPLHF
TRBV6-2/TRBV6-3	TRBD2	-	TRBJ2-7	TGTGCCAGCAGCCACCACGGGACTAGCGCGTACGAGCAGTACTTC	CASSHHGTSAYEQYF
TRBV6-6	-	-	TRBJ2-3	TGTGCCAGCAGTCGGACAGAAACAGATACGCAGTATTTT	CASSRTETDTQYF
TRBV29-1	-	-	TRBJ1-5	TGCAGCGTTGCACAGGCGCACAATCAGCCCCAGCATTTT	CSVAQAHNQPQHF
TRBV29-1	-	once	TRBJ1-4	TGCAGCGTCCCCTCCGGGACAACGAATGAAAAACTGTTTTTT	CSVPSGTTNEKLFF
TRBV6-1	TRBD2	once	TRBJ2-3	TGTGCCAGCAGTGCTGCTAGCGGGGGGGGGACAGATACGCAGTATTTT	CASSAASGGGTDTQYF
TRBV3-1/TRBV3-2	TRBD2	once	TRBJ2-2	TGTGCCAGCAGCCAAGATCCGGGAGGGGCTGGGGAGCTGTTTTTT	CASSQDPGGAGELFF
TRBV5-8	-	once	TRBJ1-6	TGTGCCAGCAGCTTGACGAGACAGGCGACCTATAATTCACCCCTCCACTTT	CASSLTRQATYNSPLHF
TRBV28	TRBD1	-	TRBJ2-1	TGTGCCAGCAGTCCTAAGACGGACAGGGGGCTCGTCAATGAGCAGTTCTTC	CASSPKTDRGLVNEQFF
TRBV2	-	-	TRBJ2-3	TGTGCCAGCAGTGACAGGGCAGATACGCAGTATTTT	CASSDRADTQYF
TRBV3-1/TRBV3-2	TRBD1	-	TRBJ1-4	TGTGCCAGCAGCCTTACAGCGACAGGGGATGAAAAACTGTTTTTT	CASSLTATGDEKLFF
TRBV25-1	-	-	TRBJ1-1	TGTGCCAGCAGTGACCTCCAGGGCACTGAAGCTTTCTTT	CASSDLQGTEAFF
TRBV27	TRBD2	-	TRBJ2-1	TGTGCCAGCAGTCCCCGACTAGCGGACAACAATGAGCAGTTCTTC	CASSPRLADNNEQFF
TRBV11-2	TRBD1	once	TRBJ1-1	TGTGCCAGCAGCTTGGCCGGGACAGAGAACACTGAAGCTTTCTTT	CASSLAGTENTEAFF
TRBV3-1/TRBV3-2	TRBD1	-	TRBJ1-1	TGTGCCAGCAGCCACTGGACAGGGCTGAACACTGAAGCTTTCTTT	CASSHWTGLNTEAFF
TRBV27	TRBD1	few	TRBJ1-6	TGTGCCAGCAGTTACAGGGGCTATAGTTCACCCCTCCACTTT	CASSYRGYSSPLHF
TRBV18	TRBD1	-	TRBJ2-6	TGTGCCAGCTCACTAACTCCGACAGGGGGAACTTCTGGGGCCAACGTCCTGACTTTC	CASSLTPTGGTSGANVLTF
TRBV12-3/TRBV12-4	-	-	TRBJ2-7	TGTGCCAGCGGCCCGACCTACGAGCAGTACTTC	CASGPTYEQYF
TRBV5-4	-	-	TRBJ2-3	TGTGCCAGCAGCTTGATGGACTACACAGATACGCAGTATTTT	CASSLMDYTDTQYF
TRBV7-3	-	-	TRBJ2-1	TGTGCCAGCAGTTTCACCCTATTCGGTGAGCAGTTCTTC	CASSFTLFGEQFF
TRBV19	TRBD1	-	TRBJ1-6	TGTGCCAGTAGTTGGACAGGGTATGGTTCACCCCTCCACTTT	CASSWTGYGSPLHF
TRBV4-2	-	-	TRBJ1-6	TGTGCCAGCAGCCCCCCGGGGGATGGCCAGGCGGGAAATTCACCCCTCCACTTT	CASSPPGDGQAGNSPLHF
TRBV10-1	-	-	TRBJ1-1	TGCGCCAGCAGTGAGTCGAACAGGGAGAACACTGAAGCTTTCTTT	CASSESNRENTEAFF
TRBV5-1	-	-	TRBJ1-1	TGCGCCAGCAGCTTTATGGCCGTTTCCGAAGCTTTCTTT	CASSFMAVSEAFF
TRBV5-6	-	-	TRBJ2-3	TGTGCCAGCAGCTTGGCGGAGTCGAGATTTTTATATAGTCCAGATACGCAGTATTTT	CASSLAESRFLYSPDTQYF
TRBV7-9	-	-	TRBJ2-2	TGTGCCAGCCGAAACACCGCGAACACCGGGGAGCTGTTTTTT	CASRNTANTGELFF
TRBV12-5	-	-	TRBJ1-1	TGTGCTAGTGAATCGGGCACTGAAGCTTTCTTT	CASESGTEAFF
TRBV19	TRBD1	-	TRBJ2-6	TGTGCCAGTAGTAAGAATACCGGGACAGGGGGCTCTGGGGCCAACGTCCTGACTTTC	CASSKNTGTGGSGANVLTF
TRBV30	-	-	TRBJ1-2	TGTGCCTGGAGAGTCCTGGCCGTCCGGGTCTCGGATGGCTACACCTTC	CAWRVLAVRVSDGYTF
TRBV5-1	-	-	TRBJ2-5	TGCGCCAGCAGCTTGCCGCTTGGAGGGCAAGAGACCCAGTACTTC	CASSLPLGGQETQYF
TRBV19	-	-	TRBJ2-5	TGTGCCAGTAGTACAGGACAGCAAGAGACCCAGTACTTC	CASSTGQQETQYF
TRBV5-4	-	-	TRBJ2-7	TGTGCCAGCAGCTTGGTCGGGGGAGAGGGGGAGCAGTACTTC	CASSLVGGEGEQYF
TRBV5-1	TRBD2	-	TRBJ2-1	TGCGCCAGCAGCCACTCTCGGACTAGCGGGGACAATGAGCAGTTCTTC	CASSHSRTSGDNEQFF
TRBV2	TRBD1	-	TRBJ2-1	TGTGCCAGCACCGGGACAGTAGCCTACAATGAGCAGTTCTTC	CASTGTVAYNEQFF
TRBV7-9	-	-	TRBJ1-2	TGTGCCAGCAGCTTCGAACAGTGGGCTCTAGGCTACACCTTC	CASSFEQWALGYTF
TRBV27	-	-	TRBJ1-1	TGTGCCAGCAGCTCCCCTATGGGGGCAGAATCTGAAGCTTTCTTT	CASSSPMGAESEAFF
TRBV27	TRBD1	-	TRBJ2-7	TGTGCCAGCAGTAGGCCAGGGGGCAGGACCTACGAGCAGTACTTC	CASSRPGGRTYEQYF
TRBV30	-	-	TRBJ1-5	TGTGCCTGGAGTGTCACAGGTATAGTGTGGCAGCCCCAGCATTTT	CAWSVTGIVWQPQHF
TRBV12-5	-	-	TRBJ2-5	TGTGCTAGTGGTGCGACAGAGCCCGGGACCCAGTACTTC	CASGATEPGTQYF
TRBV15	-	-	TRBJ2-7	TGTGCCACCAGCAGGGGGACTGGAAGCTCCTACGAGCAGTACTTC	CATSRGTGSSYEQYF